These 30 T cell receptor beta chains were sequenced from one sample in a study of blood T cells in healthy people across ages. Primed by a sample-barcoded 5' primer and a J-beta primer mix, a second PCR proceeded for about 7 to 11 cycles. TCRdb re-called the 5' RACE reads through MiXCR, storing one row per CDR3 protein. The data show over 700,000 distinct CDR3 sequences, about 55% seen once. The sample comprised blood. The receptors derive from a man older than 75 in good health.

V is TRBV2 and J is TRBJ2-5; TRBD2 matches at 10 bases. The tail of the sequence fits TRBJ2-7 better, so the J call may be wrong. The CDR3 consists of 16 residues. Germline lookup yields CDR1 SNHLY and CDR2 FYNNEI. CDR3 in amino acids: CASSEAALAGVHEQYF. The CDR3 DNA is TGTGCCAGCAGTGAAGCGGCCCTAGCGGGAGTCCACGAGCAGTACTTC.

The rearrangement uses TRBV12-3 or TRBV12-4 and TRBJ2-3; a weak D match, TRBD2 (6 bases). The CDR3 extends over 14 amino acids. V lost 6 bases to trimming and J lost 14 bases, with 24 bases between them. DNA of the CDR3: TGTGCCAGCAGCTACCTGGAGGGGCACAGAGACGCGTATTTT. Protein: CASSYLEGHRDAYF.

This rearrangement joins TRBV12-3 or TRBV12-4 to TRBJ1-2, with D unclear. The CDR3 has 12 amino acids. Trimming cost V 0 bases and J 6 bases, with 5 bases left between them. CDR3 in amino acids: CASSLAGHGYTF. CDR3 nucleotide sequence: TGTGCCAGCAGTTTAGCGGGCCATGGCTACACCTTC.

The V call is TRBV5-8, the J call TRBJ2-1; 12 bases agree with TRBD2. The CDR3 sequence is 18 residues long. The V gene's germline CDR1 is SGHTS and CDR2 YDEGEE. V shed 0 bases, J shed 6 bases, and the junction held 10 bases outside the gene matches. The CDR3 spells CASSLVFLAGGSTNEQFF. The CDR3 DNA reads as TGTGCCAGCAGCTTGGTTTTCCTAGCGGGAGGGAGTACCAATGAGCAGTTCTTC.

Only a few counts were recorded for this clonotype. V gene TRBV10-3 combines with J gene TRBJ2-1, with TRBD1 matching over 10 bases. Unmatched junction bases numbered 6, after V lost 3 bases and J lost 4 bases. Germline V lookup: CDR1 ENHRY, CDR2 SYGVKD. This CDR3 is 16 amino acids long. CDR3 in DNA: TGTGCCATCAGTGACCCGCGGGACAGGGGTTACAATGAGCAGTTCTTC. Its translation is CAISDPRDRGYNEQFF.

This rearrangement joins TRBV14 to TRBJ2-7; TRBD1 agrees at 8 bases. Losses at the gene ends were 2 bases for V and 1 base for J; bases not matched to a gene: 4. CDR1 and CDR2 (germline): SGHDN, FVKESK. CDR3 size: 15 residues. CDR3 protein: CASSQQGARSYEQYF. DNA for the CDR3: TGTGCCAGCAGCCAACAGGGGGCCAGGTCCTACGAGCAGTACTTC.

This chain connects TRBV6-6 to TRBJ2-1, with 7 bases identical to TRBD2. The germline gives CDR1 MNHNY, CDR2 SVGAGI (reference sequence). This CDR3 has 15 residues. Trimming at V came to 5 bases and at J to 8 bases, leaving 12 bases not matched to a gene. The CDR3 DNA is TGTGCCAGCAGTGCACGGGAGGAATTGTTCGATGAGCAGTTCTTC. It is translated as CASSAREELFDEQFF.

This chain uses TRBV7-8 with TRBJ1-5; maybe TRBD1 (5 bases). Germline CDR1 reads SGHVS; CDR2 reads FQNEAQ. The CDR3 is 15 residues long. V shed 6 bases and J shed 4 bases, with 16 bases lying between them. CDR3 protein: CASSSRGGTNQPQHF. DNA for the CDR3: TGTGCCAGCAGTTCCCGAGGAGGGACGAATCAGCCCCAGCATTTT.

The rearrangement uses TRBV14 and TRBJ2-1; D is ambiguous. Between the trimmed V and J ends, which lost 4 bases and 9 bases, there was a span of 16 bases. Germline lookup yields CDR1 SGHDN and CDR2 FVKESK. The CDR3 covers 14 residues. CDR3 nucleotide sequence: TGTGCCAGCAGCCTACGGACCGCCCCGGGTGAGCAGTTCTTC. Encoded protein: CASSLRTAPGEQFF.

This clonotype turned up a few times. The chain couples TRBV11-2 to TRBJ2-7; 10 nucleotides match TRBD2. The V and J ends lost 5 bases and 2 bases, in that order; junction bases with no gene match: 12. Germline V CDR1 and CDR2: SGHAT, FQNNGV. The CDR3 is made up of 17 amino acids. The CDR3, as DNA: TGTGCCAGCAGCGCCCAGTCCGGGCTAGCGGGAGCCTACGAGCAGTACTTC. It encodes CASSAQSGLAGAYEQYF.

The rearrangement joins TRBV15 to TRBJ1-4; the match to TRBD1 covers 10 bases. Trimming at V came to 1 base and at J to 8 bases, leaving 4 bases not matched to a gene. Germline V gene data show CDR1 as LNHNV and CDR2 as YYDKDF (reference sequence). This CDR3 region has 15 residues. The CDR3 region is CATSRGGQGEEKLFF. The CDR3, as DNA: TGTGCCACCAGCAGAGGAGGACAGGGGGAGGAAAAACTGTTTTTT.

V gene TRBV24-1 combines with J gene TRBJ2-4; D is ambiguous. The J call is in doubt because the DNA end fits TRBJ2-7 better. The CDR3 has 13 residues. From germline, CDR1 is KGHDR and CDR2 SFDVKD. The CDR3 region has the DNA TGTGCCACCAGTGATTATGATTGGAGCGAGCAGTACTTC. This gives the protein CATSDYDWSEQYF.

The genes are TRBV5-8 and TRBJ2-1; the D gene is possibly TRBD1 (6 bases). Trimming left V 4 bases short and J 4 bases short, with 18 bases between. Germline V gene data show CDR1 as SGHTS and CDR2 as YDEGEE. The CDR3 consists of 16 residues. The CDR3 loop is CASSPRQAQWYNEQFF. CDR3 in DNA: TGTGCCAGCAGCCCTAGACAGGCCCAGTGGTACAATGAGCAGTTCTTC.

This clonotype was seen only a few times. This chain links TRBV29-1 with TRBJ1-1; D remains ambiguous. Trimming stripped 2 bases from V and 1 base from J, with 11 bases between. Looked up from germline, CDR1 is SQVTM and CDR2 is ANQGSEA. This CDR3 spans 14 amino acids. The DNA for the CDR3 is TGCAGCGTTGAACTACGGACGGAGAACACTGAAGCTTTCTTT. Residues: CSVELRTENTEAFF.

The chain recombines TRBV7-2 with TRBJ2-7; 9 positions agree with TRBD1. The CDR3 is 15 amino acids. J gave up 2 bases and V 10 bases, and 12 bases lay outside the gene matches. Germline V gene sequence: CDR1 SGHTA, CDR2 FQGNSA. CDR3 bases: TGTGCCACCAAACCTGGGGGACAGGGAGCCTACGAGCAGTACTTC. Its protein product is CATKPGGQGAYEQYF. Looking up the rest from reference TRBV7-2 and TRBJ2-7 gives the full variable domain: GAGVSQSPSNKVTEKGKDVELRCDPISGHTALYWYRQSLGQGLEFLIYFQGNSAPDKSGLPSDRFSAERTGGSVSTLTIQRTQQEDSAVYLCATKPGGQGAYEQYFGPGTRLTVT.

This clonotype has just a few counts. The V and J genes are TRBV29-1 and TRBJ1-1; weak D call: TRBD1 (6 bases). CDR1 SQVTM and CDR2 ANQGSEA come from the germline V gene. V was shortened by 6 bases and J by 8 bases, with 10 bases between the two germline ends. CDR3 length: 10 amino acids. CDR3 residues: CSVQGYEAFF. In nucleotides, the CDR3 is TGCAGCGTCCAGGGGTACGAAGCTTTCTTT.

This clonotype was observed a handful of times. The genes are TRBV20-1 and TRBJ1-2, with D uncertain. This CDR3 comprises 13 residues. V was shortened by 5 bases and J by 0 bases, with 10 bases between the two germline ends. Germline-derived CDR1 and CDR2 are DFQATT and SNEGSKA (reference sequence). CDR3 DNA sequence: TGCAGTGCTCCACGGGAAGCTAACTATGGCTACACCTTC. Protein: CSAPREANYGYTF.

This clonotype was counted only a few times. This chain links TRBV20-1 with TRBJ1-2, with D tentatively TRBD1 (6 bases). V dropped 0 bases and J dropped 8 bases, with 16 bases sitting between them. Germline loops: CDR1 DFQATT, CDR2 SNEGSKA (reference sequence). This CDR3 comprises 14 residues. CDR3 nucleotides: TGCAGTGCTAGAGACGTACAGGGCGTAGGCGGCTACACCTTC. Protein product: CSARDVQGVGGYTF.

CDR3 coding DNA: TGTGCCAGCACCATAGCGGGCCTCCACAATGAGCAGTTCTTC. Translating it yields CASTIAGLHNEQFF. V usage is TRBV7-9 and J usage is TRBJ2-1; 7 positions agree with TRBD2. J was trimmed by 5 bases and V by 7 bases; bases with no gene match: 8. Germline assignment: CDR1 SEHNR and CDR2 FQNEAQ (reference sequence). The CDR3 covers 14 residues.

The V gene is TRBV5-1, the J gene TRBJ1-1, with a tentative D call TRBD1 (6 bases). V was clipped by 4 bases and J by 1 base, with 11 bases between them. The germline gives CDR1 SGHRS, CDR2 YFSETQ. The CDR3 is 14 amino acids. The CDR3 region is CASSVGGPNTEAFF. The CDR3 nucleotides are TGCGCCAGCAGCGTCGGGGGGCCGAACACTGAAGCTTTCTTT. Full variable domain (missing parts from reference TRBV5-1 and TRBJ1-1): KAGVTQTPRYLIKTRGQQVTLSCSPISGHRSVSWYQQTPGQGLQFLFEYFSETQRNKGNFPGRFSGRQFSNSRSEMNVSTLELGDSALYLCASSVGGPNTEAFFGQGTRLTVV.

This clonotype was counted only a few times. V is TRBV7-9 and J is TRBJ1-2; possibly TRBD1 for D (5 bases). This CDR3 has 14 amino acids. In germline, CDR1 is SEHNR, CDR2 FQNEAQ (reference sequence). Trimming cost V 5 bases and J 5 bases, with 15 bases left between them. CDR3: CASSGVGDRYGYTF. The DNA of the CDR3 is TGTGCCAGCAGCGGAGTGGGGGACCGGTATGGCTACACCTTC.

This clonotype has only a few counts. The chain uses TRBV20-1 and TRBJ1-2; unclear D gene. The germline V gene has CDR1 DFQATT and CDR2 SNEGSKA (reference sequence). The V and J ends lost 7 bases and 3 bases respectively, with 18 bases between them. The CDR3 length is 14 residues. The CDR3 spells CSVSSGSNDYGYTF. The CDR3 coding sequence is TGCAGTGTTAGCTCGGGGAGTAATGACTATGGCTACACCTTC.

This clonotype was detected a few times. The chain couples TRBV29-1 to TRBJ2-1, with 8 bases that match TRBD2. The CDR3 is made up of 13 amino acids. Per germline, CDR1 SQVTM and CDR2 ANQGSEA. The junction had 4 bases not matched to a gene; V was cut back by 3 bases and J by 6 bases. CDR3 loop: CSVEPSGLNEQFF. The CDR3 DNA reads as TGCAGCGTTGAGCCTAGCGGGCTCAATGAGCAGTTCTTC.

This clonotype was counted only a few times. The gene calls are TRBV9 and TRBJ2-7; D call uncertain. The CDR3 extends over 12 amino acids. Germline CDR1 reads SGDLS; CDR2 reads YYNGEE. V was cut by 0 bases and J by 3 bases, with 4 bases left in between. CDR3 bases: TGTGCCAGCAGCGTAGAGGGCTACGAGCAGTACTTC. This gives the protein CASSVEGYEQYF.

About this clonotype itself: A junction end diverges from the germline sequence, so it may reflect a read error. The J gene is TRBJ2-7, the V gene TRBV28; 15 positions match TRBD2. Germline V gene sequence: CDR1 MDHEN, CDR2 SYDVKM. This CDR3 contains 21 residues. For the CDR3, the DNA is TGTGCCGGCAGTTCCACGGGACTAGCGGGAGGATACTCAATAGGGGCCTACGAGCAGTACTTC. Protein product: CAGSSTGLAGGYSIGAYEQYF.

The chain couples TRBV4-1 to TRBJ1-2; D is unresolved. CDR3 size: 16 residues. In germline, CDR1 is MGHRA, CDR2 YSYEKL. Trimming took 0 bases from V and 2 from J, leaving 13 bases between them. In DNA form, the CDR3 reads TGCGCCAGCAGCCAAGATCAGGCAACGCTAAACTATGGCTACACCTTC. This codes for CASSQDQATLNYGYTF.

The chain has TRBV20-1 and TRBJ1-4; 9 bases agree with TRBD1. The CDR3 contains 16 residues. V gave up 0 bases and J gave up 3 bases; unmatched junction bases: 5. CDR1 DFQATT and CDR2 SNEGSKA come from the germline V gene (reference sequence). The CDR3 nucleotides are TGCAGTGCTAGAGATACAGGGGGCTCGTCTAATGAAAAACTGTTTTTT. Protein product: CSARDTGGSSNEKLFF.

J is TRBJ2-7 and V is TRBV2; a weak D match, TRBD2 (5 bases). The J call may be faulty, since TRBJ2-5 better matches the DNA end. CDR3 size: 14 residues. Germline-derived CDR1 and CDR2 are SNHLY and FYNNEI. CDR3 in DNA: TGTGCCAGCAGGCCCCTTGGCGGAGGCGGGACCCAGTACTTC. Residues: CASRPLGGGGTQYF.

This clonotype has more than one count but fewer than ten. This rearrangement joins TRBV6-5 to TRBJ2-1, with 12 positions matching TRBD2. CDR1 is MNHEY, CDR2 SVGAGI, per germline. V shed 2 bases and J 4 bases; nucleotides not matched to a gene: 3. CDR3 length: 16 residues. The CDR3 sequence: CASSYLAGGNYNEQFF. CDR3 sequence (DNA): TGTGCCAGCAGTTACCTAGCGGGGGGGAATTACAATGAGCAGTTCTTC.

Here the CDR3 reads CASSSRRATEAFF. The CDR3 nucleotides read TGTGCCAGCAGTTCCCGACGGGCAACTGAAGCTTTCTTT. V and J are TRBV12-3 or TRBV12-4 and TRBJ1-1; no definite D call. Trimming took 4 bases from V and 5 from J, leaving 11 bases between them. The CDR3 has 13 amino acids.